The present entry profiles one T cell receptor beta chain with its context. The data originate from a study of T cells of healthy individuals. The germline gives CDR1 MGHRA, CDR2 YSYEKL. This CDR3 comprises 17 residues. Losses at the gene ends were 0 bases for V and 2 bases for J; bases not matched to a gene: 5. TCRdb re-analysed the 5' RACE reads in MiXCR, keeping a single row per CDR3 protein. The sample consists of roughly 87,000 distinct CDR3 sequences, under 20% of them appearing once. The V gene is TRBV4-1, the J gene TRBJ2-1, with TRBD2 matching over 9 bases. The receptor was isolated from a human donor in good health. The chain's CDR3 is CASSQDRLAGTYNEQFF. DNA for the CDR3: TGCGCCAGCAGCCAAGATAGGCTAGCGGGGACCTACAATGAGCAGTTCTTC.